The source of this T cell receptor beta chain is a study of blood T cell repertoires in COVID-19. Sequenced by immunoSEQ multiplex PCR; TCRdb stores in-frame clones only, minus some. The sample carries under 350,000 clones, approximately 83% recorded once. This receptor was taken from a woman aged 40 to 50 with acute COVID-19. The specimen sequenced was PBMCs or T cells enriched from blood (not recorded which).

This chain's CDR3 is CASSQDSSGGAYNEQFF. CDR3 sequence (DNA): TGTGCCAGCAGCCAAGATTCCAGCGGGGGGGCCTACAATGAGCAGTTCTTC. The rearrangement links TRBV3-1 (or the pseudogene TRBV3-2) to TRBJ2-1; TRBD2 aligns across 10 bases. The J segment lost 2 bases and the V segment lost 0 bases, leaving 4 bases of the junction unmatched. The CDR3 sequence is 17 residues long. The V gene's germline CDR1 is LGHDT and CDR2 YNNKEL (reference sequence).